This T cell receptor beta chain was retrieved from a study of cytomegalovirus exposure and HLA in healthy donors. Whole-study context: Most donors, roughly 84% of over 350 genotyped, fell in the Caucasian-associated ancestry cluster. Study-wide findings and caveats: The likely explanation for a cluster of highly shared sequence variants was sequencing artifact.

On this clone: Its antigen remains unidentified.

Looked up from germline, CDR1 is LNHDA and CDR2 is SQIVND (reference sequence). Trimming took 5 bases from V and 5 from J; bases not matched to a gene: 3. The CDR3 has 13 residues. Primers included in the PCR were 60 Vbeta and 13 Jbeta primers. Produced via immunoSEQ multiplex PCR; TCRdb's table is partial and in-frame only. The table lists a few hundred thousand clones, 60% to 85% of them singletons. The TCR comes from a man aged 35-49 years in good health and CMV-seronegative. The rearrangement links TRBV19 to TRBJ1-1, with 9 bases that match TRBD1. Sequencing was carried out using PBMCs. Here the CDR3 DNA reads TGTGCCAGTAGTCCGGGACAGGGTACTGAAGCTTTCTTT. The encoded protein is CASSPGQGTEAFF.